Sequencing of this T cell receptor beta chain was carried out in a study of blood T cell repertoires in COVID-19. For the study at large: PBMCs, B-cell-depleted T cells, or T cells provided the cDNA or gDNA that made up the material.

Data came from immunoSEQ multiplex PCR; TCRdb stores just in-frame clones and leaves some out. The data show around 95,000 clones, 85% to 90% seen once. Specimen: peripheral blood. This sequence originates from a human donor in a cohort sampled during active COVID-19.

CDR3 residues: CASSRTYEQYF. The CDR3 DNA sequence: TGTGCCAGCAGCCGTACCTACGAGCAGTACTTC. The chain couples TRBV7-2 to TRBJ2-7, with D unresolved. The germline CDR1 and CDR2 sequences are SGHTA and FQGNSA. The CDR3 is 11 residues long. The V end lost 5 bases, the J end lost 2 bases, and 4 bases lay between the germline ends.